These T cell receptor beta chains were read from a single sample in a study of blood T cell repertoires in COVID-19. The table came from immunoSEQ multiplex PCR; TCRdb's copy has only in-frame clones and leaves some out. The sample shows fewer than 70,000 clones, more than 75% of them seen only once. The sample was peripheral blood. These receptors were collected from a man aged 45-65 years with active COVID-19. CDR3s include the opening cysteine and the closing phenylalanine or tryptophan. The order of the fields is J gene, V gene, CDR3 protein.

J: TRBJ1-1; V: TRBV7-9; CDR3: CASSSRVTEAFF
J: TRBJ1-5; V: TRBV4-2; CDR3: CASSQGQGGQPQHF
J: TRBJ1-6; V: TRBV5-6; CDR3: CASSFNRGTSPLHF
J: TRBJ2-3; V: TRBV28; CDR3: CASSSRLAGERSTSTDTQYF
J: TRBJ2-5; V: TRBV7-6; CDR3: CASAYETGRGQYF
J: TRBJ2-7; V: TRBV30; CDR3: CAWSVGGREWEQYF
J: TRBJ2-7; V: TRBV5-1; CDR3: CASSLEAAGIYEQYF
J: TRBJ1-2; V: TRBV28; CDR3: CASSYQAGRPSYGYTF
J: TRBJ2-2; V: TRBV27; CDR3: CASSPYRGETGELFF
J: TRBJ2-1; V: TRBV5-1; CDR3: CASRSKMGHEQFF
J: TRBJ1-1; V: TRBV5-1; CDR3: CASSPERGWDTEAFF
J: TRBJ1-4; V: TRBV6-5; CDR3: CASSYRTDEKLFF
J: TRBJ1-2; V: TRBV7-2; CDR3: CASSLAYYEGYTF
J: TRBJ2-7; V: TRBV30; CDR3: CAWSSDSYEQYF
J: TRBJ2-2; V: TRBV29-1; CDR3: CSTSRGGTGELFF
J: TRBJ1-2; V: TRBV27; CDR3: CASSLRFFTDTTNYGYTF
J: TRBJ2-3; V: TRBV7-9; CDR3: CASSSVTDTQYF
J: TRBJ1-1; V: TRBV15; CDR3: CATSILSQNTEAFF
J: TRBJ2-7; V: TRBV6-2/TRBV6-3; CDR3: CASSYSRGRGARTYEQYF
J: TRBJ1-1; V: TRBV30; CDR3: CAWRHQRGMNTEAFF
J: TRBJ2-1; V: TRBV30; CDR3: CAWRRLQTIGNEQFF
J: TRBJ1-6; V: TRBV6-1; CDR3: CASSETPGQGASPLHF
J: TRBJ1-2; V: TRBV19; CDR3: CASSIGTVPRYTF
J: TRBJ2-5; V: TRBV7-2; CDR3: CASSLGLAGGQETQYF
J: TRBJ2-3; V: TRBV9; CDR3: CASSETLGADTDTQYF
J: TRBJ1-3; V: TRBV30; CDR3: CAWSYPGSGNTIYF
J: TRBJ2-1; V: TRBV6-5; CDR3: CASSSAHPWSEQFF
J: TRBJ2-7; V: TRBV30; CDR3: CAWNLGGRYEQYF
J: TRBJ2-4; V: TRBV6-2/TRBV6-3; CDR3: CASSPDRNIQYF
J: TRBJ2-6; V: TRBV6-1; CDR3: CASSDTILIGPGAGANVLTF
J: TRBJ2-3; V: TRBV6-1; CDR3: CASSEAQGGSVTDTQYF
J: TRBJ2-7; V: TRBV7-2; CDR3: CASSLASSSYEQYF
J: TRBJ1-1; V: TRBV29-1; CDR3: CSVGRTMNTEAFF
J: TRBJ1-1; V: TRBV27; CDR3: CASSFLEPNTEAFF
J: TRBJ1-2; V: TRBV28; CDR3: CASSLRTGRNGYTF
J: TRBJ1-2; V: TRBV6-5; CDR3: CASSSRSEAGYTF
J: TRBJ1-4; V: TRBV5-1; CDR3: CASSLTGDVVEKLFF
J: TRBJ2-1; V: TRBV19; CDR3: CASSQASGIEQFF
J: TRBJ2-1; V: TRBV7-2; CDR3: CASSLVAGGYNEQFF
J: TRBJ1-1; V: TRBV7-3; CDR3: CASSSWDRARTEAFF
J: TRBJ2-7; V: TRBV28; CDR3: CASRPGFSYEQYF
J: TRBJ2-7; V: TRBV30; CDR3: CAGNPPGGGYEQYF
J: TRBJ2-3; V: TRBV2; CDR3: CASSGLPTDTQYF
J: TRBJ2-7; V: TRBV5-1; CDR3: CASSLGALASEQYF
J: TRBJ2-2; V: TRBV19; CDR3: CASRPQGISTGELFF
J: TRBJ2-1; V: TRBV3-1/TRBV3-2; CDR3: CASSSGDRPDRYNEQFF
J: TRBJ2-7; V: TRBV28; CDR3: CASLRDDRYEQYF
J: TRBJ2-3; V: TRBV19; CDR3: CASSMEQGPTDTQYF
J: TRBJ1-3; V: TRBV7-2; CDR3: CASSLDFSIRGNTIYF
J: TRBJ2-7; V: TRBV30; CDR3: CAWSEGQGTHEQYF
J: TRBJ2-1; V: TRBV19; CDR3: CASSVVGSGRYNEQFF